The 6 T cell receptor beta chains reported below all come from one sample, sequenced in a study of blood T cell repertoires in COVID-19. The assay was immunoSEQ multiplex PCR, and TCRdb's table has in-frame clones only and misses some. The data contain 410,000 or so clones, around nine tenths of them singletons. The sequencing sample was made of peripheral blood. These receptors all stem from a woman aged 40 to 49 with COVID-19, enrolled during active disease.

The gene calls are TRBV7-8 and TRBJ1-2; a weak D match, TRBD1 (6 bases). In germline, CDR1 is SGHVS, CDR2 FQNEAQ. With 5 bases removed from V and 8 bases from J, the gap between germline ends came to 18 bases. The CDR3 length is 14 residues. In nucleotides, the CDR3 is TGTGCCAGCAGCCGGGACACCGCCTATGGAGGCTACACCTTC. Its translation is CASSRDTAYGGYTF.

The chain uses TRBV11-2 and TRBJ1-6, with no clear D. Germline loops: CDR1 SGHAT, CDR2 FQNNGV. The CDR3 is 15 residues long. V was cut by 4 bases and J by 3 bases, with 10 bases left in between. This CDR3 is CASSSLQLYNSPLHF. The CDR3 DNA sequence: TGTGCCAGCAGCTCATTACAGCTCTATAATTCACCCCTCCACTTT.

The chain uses TRBV12-5 and TRBJ2-7, with D tentatively TRBD1 (6 bases). V gave up 3 bases and J gave up 0 bases, with 15 bases separating them. The CDR3 is 16 residues long. Germline CDR1 LGHNT, CDR2 FRNRAP. CDR3 coding DNA: TGTGCTAGTGGTTTTTCCCCCGGACAGAGCTCCTACGAGCAGTACTTC. Protein sequence: CASGFSPGQSSYEQYF.

Only one count was recorded for this clone. The genes are TRBV5-4 and TRBJ1-1, with D perhaps matching TRBD1 (5 bases). V was shortened by 5 bases and J by 7 bases, with 15 bases between the two germline ends. The CDR3 length is 13 residues. Per germline, CDR1 SGHNT and CDR2 YYREEE (reference sequence). As DNA, the CDR3 is TGTGCCAGCAGAGGGGAAAGGATACTTGAAGCTTTCTTT. Translation gives CASRGERILEAFF.

V usage is TRBV18 and J usage is TRBJ2-1; a possible D gene is TRBD2 (5 bases). Per the germline V gene, CDR1 is KGHSH and CDR2 is LQKENI. Trimming took 2 bases from V and 0 from J, leaving 8 bases between them. The CDR3 is 15 residues long. DNA for the CDR3: TGTGCCAGCTCACCAGGGAGTAGCTCCTACAATGAGCAGTTCTTC. Translating gives CASSPGSSSYNEQFF.

The chain has TRBV19 and TRBJ1-2; D is perhaps TRBD1 (5 bases). Germline CDR1 and CDR2: LNHDA and SQIVND (reference sequence). The V end was cut by 5 bases, the J end by 4 bases, with 17 bases between. The CDR3 consists of 15 residues. CDR3 sequence: CASSWGLDLGYGYTF. The CDR3 DNA follows: TGTGCCAGTAGTTGGGGCTTGGACCTGGGCTATGGCTACACCTTC.